The clone carrying this T cell receptor (beta chain) was seen only once. The target antigen is unknown. Germline CDR1 reads MGHRA; CDR2 reads YSYEKL. Deletions cut 0 bases from V and 3 bases from J, with 11 bases between. The CDR3 loop spans 15 amino acids. A second PCR, run for about 6 to 11 cycles, used a sample-barcoded 5' primer plus a J-beta primer mix. TCRdb processed the 5' RACE reads anew with MiXCR; each CDR3 protein has one entry. This sample carries around 1,500,000 distinct CDR3 sequences, about 40% of them seen once, and the ten largest clones take under 8%. This specimen comes from a study of blood T cells in healthy people across ages. Study conclusions and caveats: Estimated diversity, derived from one million T cells, was regarded as an underestimate. Naive CD4+ cells and diversity were both higher in long-lived donors than in aged donors. TCR beta diversity tracked closely with naive T cell percentage.

Total RNA amounts of at least 5 micrograms were extracted per sample. The clonotype comes from a woman aged 18-29 years in good health. The V and J genes are TRBV4-1 and TRBJ1-2; D gene ambiguous. Sequencing was done on a sample of blood. The chain's CDR3 is CASSQECPSDYGYTF. CDR3 bases: TGCGCCAGCAGCCAAGAGTGTCCTAGTGACTATGGCTACACCTTC.